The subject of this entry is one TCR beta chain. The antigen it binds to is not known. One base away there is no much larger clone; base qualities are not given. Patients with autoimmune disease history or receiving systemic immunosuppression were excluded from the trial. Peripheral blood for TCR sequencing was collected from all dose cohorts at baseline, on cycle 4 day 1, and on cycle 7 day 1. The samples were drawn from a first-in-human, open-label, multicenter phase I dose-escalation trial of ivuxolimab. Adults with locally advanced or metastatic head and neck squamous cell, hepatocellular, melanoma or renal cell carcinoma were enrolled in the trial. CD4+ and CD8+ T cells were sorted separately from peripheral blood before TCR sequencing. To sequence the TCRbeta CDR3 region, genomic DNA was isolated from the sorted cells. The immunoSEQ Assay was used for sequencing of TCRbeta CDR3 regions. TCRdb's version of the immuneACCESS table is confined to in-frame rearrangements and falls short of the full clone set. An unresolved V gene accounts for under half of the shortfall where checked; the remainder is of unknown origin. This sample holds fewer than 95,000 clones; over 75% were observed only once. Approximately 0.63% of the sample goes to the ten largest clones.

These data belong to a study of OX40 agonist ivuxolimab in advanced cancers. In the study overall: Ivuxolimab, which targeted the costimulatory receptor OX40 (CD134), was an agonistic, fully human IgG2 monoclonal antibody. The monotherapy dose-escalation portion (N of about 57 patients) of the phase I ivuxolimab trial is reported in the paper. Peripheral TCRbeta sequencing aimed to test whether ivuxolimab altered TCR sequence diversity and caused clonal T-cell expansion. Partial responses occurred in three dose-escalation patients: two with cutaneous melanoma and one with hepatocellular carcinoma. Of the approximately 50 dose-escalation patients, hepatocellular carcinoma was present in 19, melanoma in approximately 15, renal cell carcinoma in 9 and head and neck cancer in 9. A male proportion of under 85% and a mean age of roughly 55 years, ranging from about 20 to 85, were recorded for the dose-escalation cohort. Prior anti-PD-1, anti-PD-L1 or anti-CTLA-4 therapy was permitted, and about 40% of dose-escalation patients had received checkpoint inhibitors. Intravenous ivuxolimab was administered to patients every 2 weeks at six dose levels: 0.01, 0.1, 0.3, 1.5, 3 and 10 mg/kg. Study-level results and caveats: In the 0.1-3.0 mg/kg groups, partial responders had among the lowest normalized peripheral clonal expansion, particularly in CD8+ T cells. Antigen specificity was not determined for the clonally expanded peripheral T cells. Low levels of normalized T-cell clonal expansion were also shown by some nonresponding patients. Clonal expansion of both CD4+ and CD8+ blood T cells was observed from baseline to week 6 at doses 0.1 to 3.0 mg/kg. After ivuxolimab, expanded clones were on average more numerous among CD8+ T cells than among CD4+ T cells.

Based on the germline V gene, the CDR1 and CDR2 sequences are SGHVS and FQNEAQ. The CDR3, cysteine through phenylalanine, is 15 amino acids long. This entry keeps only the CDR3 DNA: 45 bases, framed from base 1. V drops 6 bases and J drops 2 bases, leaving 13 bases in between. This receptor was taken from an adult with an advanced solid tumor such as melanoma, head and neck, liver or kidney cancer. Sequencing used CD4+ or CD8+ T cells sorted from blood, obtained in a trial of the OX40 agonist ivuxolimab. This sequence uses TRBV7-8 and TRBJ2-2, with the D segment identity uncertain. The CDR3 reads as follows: CASRETGVNTGELFF. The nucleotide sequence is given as TGTGCCAGCAGGGAAACGGGTGTCAACACCGGGGAGCTGTTTTTT.